Listed here are 18 T cell receptor beta chains from one sample, sequenced in a study of Ad26.COV2.S vaccination and SARS-CoV-2 variants. The treatment: about 20 received Ad26.COV2.S at low or high dose, single or two shots; 5 received placebo; per-sample allocation not given. Sampling was done on day 63 after the first vaccine or placebo injection. Profiling relied on immunoSEQ multiplex PCR, and the TCRdb table lists in-frame clones only, not all of them. The table has approximately 300,000 clones, about 86% seen once. Sequences were derived from peripheral blood, sampled in a trial of Ad26.COV2.S vaccine versus placebo. Receptors were obtained from a person between 18 and 59 years old who received the Ad26.COV2.S COVID-19 vaccine or a placebo.

The V gene is TRBV5-4, the J gene TRBJ2-3, with TRBD1 matching 7 bases. CDR1 is SGHNT and CDR2 is YYREEE in the germline V gene (reference sequence). The CDR3 is 15 residues long. V shed 0 bases and J 4 bases; nucleotides not matched to a gene: 5. CDR3 DNA sequence: TGTGCCAGCAGCTTGGAAACAGGGGAAGCAGATACGCAGTATTTT. Residues: CASSLETGEADTQYF.

The table lists this clone with a count of one. The V and J genes are TRBV7-8 and TRBJ1-6; no definite D call. Germline V gene data show CDR1 as SGHVS and CDR2 as FQNEAQ. V was cut by 5 bases and J by 10 bases, with 15 bases left in between. The CDR3 consists of 14 residues. CDR3 sequence (DNA): TGTGCCAGCAGCCCGGCCTTCGGACCCTCACCCCTCCACTTT. Translation: CASSPAFGPSPLHF.

Comment on this clone: Compared with germline, one end of the junction differs, possibly owing to a read error. V and J are TRBV6-4 and TRBJ2-1; D not resolved. The CDR3 loop spans 16 amino acids. Per the germline V gene, CDR1 is MRHNA and CDR2 is SNTAGT. This CDR3 is CASSAARVGSSNEQFF. CDR3 nucleotide sequence: TGTGCCAGCAGCGCAGCTCGGGTGGGGTCCTCCAATGAGCAGTTCTTC.

The chain uses TRBV29-1 and TRBJ2-3, with D uncertain. There are 13 residues in the CDR3. The V and J ends lost 4 bases and 5 bases respectively, with 13 bases between them. Germline assignment: CDR1 SQVTM and CDR2 ANQGSEA. The CDR3 region is CSVGGGTGDTQYF. Written as DNA, the CDR3 is TGCAGCGTTGGAGGTGGAACGGGAGATACGCAGTATTTT.

The rearrangement links TRBV19 to TRBJ1-4; unclear D gene. CDR1 LNHDA and CDR2 SQIVND come from the germline V gene (reference sequence). The V end lost 0 bases, the J end lost 6 bases, and 11 bases lay between the germline ends. This CDR3 comprises 15 residues. CDR3 sequence: CASSIDPGEYEKLFF. The CDR3 coding sequence is TGTGCCAGTAGTATAGACCCCGGGGAGTATGAAAAACTGTTTTTT.

This sequence joins TRBV11-2 and TRBJ2-1, with 7 bases aligning to TRBD2. Trimming removed 2 bases from V and 3 bases from J; junction bases left unmatched: 7. There are 16 residues in the CDR3. CDR1 is SGHAT, CDR2 FQNNGV, per germline. The CDR3: CASSLFLRGYYNEQFF. The CDR3 DNA reads TGTGCCAGCAGCTTATTTCTGCGGGGGTACTACAATGAGCAGTTCTTC.

This clone was found a few times. The CDR3 protein is CASSLVPTGSQYTEAFF. The CDR3 nucleotides are TGCGCCAGCAGCTTGGTTCCCACAGGGAGTCAGTACACTGAAGCTTTCTTT. This rearrangement joins TRBV5-1 to TRBJ1-1; D possibly corresponds to TRBD1 (6 bases). Per the germline V gene, CDR1 is SGHRS and CDR2 is YFSETQ. The germline V and J ends were trimmed by 0 bases and 3 bases, with 18 bases remaining between them. The CDR3 runs to 17 residues. The complete variable domain, with remaining parts taken from reference TRBV5-1 and TRBJ1-1, reads KAGVTQTPRYLIKTRGQQVTLSCSPISGHRSVSWYQQTPGQGLQFLFEYFSETQRNKGNFPGRFSGRQFSNSRSEMNVSTLELGDSALYLCASSLVPTGSQYTEAFFGQGTRLTVV.

V and J are TRBV6-6 and TRBJ2-5; TRBD1 matches at 9 bases. Germline-derived CDR1 and CDR2 are MNHNY and SVGAGI (reference sequence). The V gene end was trimmed by 0 bases and the J gene end by 2 bases; junction bases not matched to a gene: 4. The CDR3 has 16 residues. The DNA of the CDR3 is TGTGCCAGCAGTTACTCGACCGGGACAGGGCAAGAGACCCAGTACTTC. This gives the protein CASSYSTGTGQETQYF.

This clone was counted between two and nine times. In nucleotides, the CDR3 is TGCAGTGTGGGGGGAGGGATGGAACTGTTTTTT. Encoded protein: CSVGGGMELFF. V and J are TRBV20-1 and TRBJ1-4; tentative D call: TRBD1 (5 bases). This CDR3 comprises 11 residues. V was trimmed by 7 bases and J by 12 bases, leaving 15 bases between them. CDR1 is DFQATT and CDR2 is SNEGSKA in the germline V gene (reference sequence).

The genes are TRBV10-3 and TRBJ2-1; possibly TRBD1 or TRBD2 for D (5 bases each). In germline, CDR1 is ENHRY, CDR2 SYGVKD. V lost 0 bases and J lost 8, with 23 bases in between. This CDR3 comprises 18 residues. The CDR3 nucleotides read TGTGCCATCAGTGAGTCGAACCTGAGAGGGACGGCCTCCGATGAGCAGTTCTTC. This codes for CAISESNLRGTASDEQFF.

V and J are TRBV19 and TRBJ1-2; D is undetermined. There are 13 residues in the CDR3. Looked up from germline, CDR1 is LNHDA and CDR2 is SQIVND (reference sequence). Trimming removed 5 bases from V and 4 bases from J, with 11 bases in between. CDR3 amino acids: CASSAWTAYGYTF. Written as DNA, the CDR3 is TGTGCCAGTAGTGCCTGGACGGCCTATGGCTACACCTTC.

The gene calls are TRBV18 and TRBJ2-5; D unresolved. Germline loops: CDR1 KGHSH, CDR2 LQKENI. Trimming pared 0 bases from V and 5 bases from J, leaving 10 bases between. The CDR3 spans 14 residues. CDR3 DNA sequence: TGTGCCAGCTCACCACCGGTCCTAAGGGAGACCCAGTACTTC. Encoded protein: CASSPPVLRETQYF.

This chain joins TRBV5-1 and TRBJ2-1, with D maybe TRBD2 (6 bases). The germline V and J ends were trimmed by 4 bases and 1 base, with 21 bases remaining between them. There are 18 residues in the CDR3. Germline V gives CDR1 SGHRS, CDR2 YFSETQ. CDR3 loop: CASSPQPGRGRSYNEQFF. The CDR3 region has the DNA TGCGCCAGCAGCCCCCAACCGGGGCGGGGCCGATCCTACAATGAGCAGTTCTTC.

This clone came up once. This rearrangement joins TRBV5-1 to TRBJ2-1, with TRBD1 identical over 10 bases. The J segment lost 2 bases and the V segment lost 0 bases, leaving 2 bases of the junction unmatched. The CDR3 covers 16 residues. Germline V gives CDR1 SGHRS, CDR2 YFSETQ. For the CDR3, the DNA is TGCGCCAGCAGCTTGGGTGGGACAGGGGCCTACAATGAGCAGTTCTTC. Residues: CASSLGGTGAYNEQFF.

V and J are TRBV2 and TRBJ2-1, with D possibly matching TRBD2 (5 bases). CDR3 length: 14 amino acids. The germline V gene encodes CDR1 SNHLY and CDR2 FYNNEI. Between the trimmed V and J ends, which lost 1 base and 6 bases, there was a span of 10 bases. CDR3 sequence (DNA): TGTGCCAGCAGTGAAGGATTCGGGATCAATGAGCAGTTCTTC. It translates to CASSEGFGINEQFF.

This clone occurred a few times. The chain is built from TRBV10-1 and TRBJ1-6; 9 bases align to TRBD1. The CDR3 loop spans 14 amino acids. CDR1 and CDR2 (germline): WNHNN, SYGVQD (reference sequence). Trimming cost V 10 bases and J 11 bases; bases outside gene matches: 12. CDR3 amino acids: CANGQGSLMAPLHF. The CDR3 nucleotides are TGCGCCAACGGACAGGGGTCCCTTATGGCACCCCTCCACTTT.

For the CDR3, the DNA is TGTGCCATCAGTCGGACTAGCGGGCCCGGAGAGCAGTACTTC. It translates to CAISRTSGPGEQYF. The chain couples TRBV10-3 to TRBJ2-7, with 11 bases aligning to TRBD2. With V trimmed by 5 bases and J by 7 bases, 7 bases remained unmatched. The CDR3 contains 14 residues. The V gene's germline CDR1 is ENHRY and CDR2 SYGVKD.

The chain employs TRBV5-4 and TRBJ2-3, with TRBD2 matching over 13 bases. The length of the CDR3 is 16 residues. The ends lost 2 bases at V and 4 bases at J; junction bases unmatched: 4. Germline V gene lookup returns CDR1 SGHNT and CDR2 YYREEE (reference sequence). Here the CDR3 reads CASSFLLAGGSDTQYF. In DNA form, the CDR3 reads TGTGCCAGCAGCTTCCTACTAGCGGGGGGGTCAGATACGCAGTATTTT.